These T cell receptor beta chains were read from a single sample in a study of cytomegalovirus exposure and HLA in healthy donors. Here immunoSEQ multiplex PCR was the method, and the copy in TCRdb shows in-frame clones only, minus some. The table lists about 150,000 clones, roughly 85% of them singletons, with around 3.7% in the top ten. The sample comprised PBMCs. These receptors all stem from a male donor in good health and CMV-seronegative. Each CDR3 is given with its conserved first and last residue. The D gene is left open where the match is weak. Rows give clone size only sometimes, using once, few, many, or a class for an expanded clone.

d_call	clone_size	j_call	v_call	cdr3_aa	cdr3_nt
-	-	TRBJ1-2	TRBV4-2	CASSQATTPNYGYTF	TGTGCCAGCAGCCAAGCTACCACCCCTAACTATGGCTACACCTTC
TRBD1	-	TRBJ1-6	TRBV10-3	CAISDTGGPSANSPLHF	TGTGCCATCAGTGATACAGGGGGCCCCTCTGCCAATTCACCCCTCCACTTT
TRBD1	-	TRBJ2-2	TRBV7-9	CASTSTEGQGSLGELFF	TGTGCCAGCACCTCCACGGAGGGACAGGGGTCGTTAGGGGAGCTGTTTTTT
-	-	TRBJ1-4	TRBV7-9	CASSFGEHEKLFF	TGTGCCAGCAGCTTCGGGGAGCATGAAAAACTGTTTTTT
TRBD2	-	TRBJ2-3	TRBV18	CASSPRPSLWEGRTDTQYF	TGTGCCAGCTCACCGCGCCCTAGTTTGTGGGAGGGCCGAACAGATACGCAGTATTTT
-	-	TRBJ1-4	TRBV7-9	CSSAGGPLLLNEKLFF	TGTTCCAGCGCCGGGGGGCCGCTCCTCCTTAATGAAAAACTGTTTTTT
-	-	TRBJ2-7	TRBV7-9	CASSHGSYEQYF	TGTGCCAGCAGCCACGGTAGCTACGAGCAGTACTTC
-	-	TRBJ1-2	TRBV30	CAWGGLANYGYTF	TGTGCCTGGGGAGGGCTAGCAAACTATGGCTACACCTTC
-	-	TRBJ1-2	TRBV27	CASSAHKRGGESYGYTF	TGTGCCAGCAGTGCCCATAAGAGGGGAGGGGAGAGCTATGGCTACACCTTC
-	-	TRBJ2-7	TRBV29-1	CSVGLQSYEQYF	TGCAGCGTTGGACTGCAGAGCTACGAGCAGTACTTC
-	-	TRBJ1-1	TRBV9	CASSVGGGGTKAFF	TGTGCCAGCAGCGTAGGGGGGGGAGGAACTAAAGCTTTCTTT
-	-	TRBJ2-7	TRBV29-1	CSVEDLSYEQYF	TGCAGCGTTGAAGATCTGAGCTACGAGCAGTACTTC
-	few	TRBJ1-1	TRBV19	CASSITVNTEAFF	TGTGCCAGTAGTATAACAGTGAACACTGAAGCTTTCTTT
TRBD2	-	TRBJ2-5	TRBV5-4	CASSLKGLGGETQYF	TGTGCCAGCAGCTTAAAGGGACTAGGTGGAGAGACCCAGTACTTC
-	-	TRBJ1-1	TRBV30	CAWSVQQGVIAEAFF	TGTGCCTGGAGTGTACAACAGGGTGTCATTGCTGAAGCTTTCTTT
TRBD1	-	TRBJ1-1	TRBV28	CASRGTANTEAFF	TGTGCCAGCAGGGGGACAGCGAACACTGAAGCTTTCTTT
TRBD1	-	TRBJ1-1	TRBV28	CASSSMGQGEAFF	TGTGCCAGCAGTTCGATGGGACAGGGTGAAGCTTTCTTT
-	-	TRBJ2-6	TRBV6-4	CASSAEAGANVLTF	TGTGCCAGCAGTGCAGAGGCTGGGGCCAACGTCCTGACTTTC
-	once	TRBJ2-7	TRBV4-3	CASSLTEEVSYEQYF	TGCGCCAGCAGCCTCACGGAGGAGGTTTCCTACGAGCAGTACTTC
-	-	TRBJ1-2	TRBV29-1	CSVTLGEGGYGYTF	TGCAGCGTAACGCTCGGGGAGGGGGGCTATGGCTACACCTTC
TRBD2	once	TRBJ2-1	TRBV7-9	CASTFQGTSVINEQFF	TGTGCCAGCACCTTTCAGGGGACTAGCGTCATCAATGAGCAGTTCTTC
TRBD1	-	TRBJ2-7	TRBV11-2	CASSSGTGTDTYEQYF	TGTGCCAGCAGCTCAGGGACCGGGACAGATACCTACGAGCAGTACTTC
TRBD2	-	TRBJ2-2	TRBV13	CASSLGIMVAGVTGELFF	TGTGCCAGCAGCTTAGGAATCATGGTAGCGGGTGTGACCGGGGAGCTGTTTTTT
TRBD2	-	TRBJ2-5	TRBV15	CATSRDWLAGLQETQYF	TGTGCCACCAGCAGAGATTGGCTAGCGGGCCTCCAAGAGACCCAGTACTTC
TRBD1	-	TRBJ2-3	TRBV30	CAWERLGQGTDTQYF	TGTGCCTGGGAGCGTTTGGGACAGGGAACAGATACGCAGTATTTT
-	-	TRBJ2-1	TRBV27	CASSLSQVPHNEQFF	TGTGCCAGCAGTTTATCGCAGGTCCCACACAATGAGCAGTTCTTC
-	-	TRBJ2-3	TRBV6-1	CASSEAGTIIPQYF	TGTGCCAGCAGTGAAGCAGGAACTATTATCCCGCAGTATTTT
-	few	TRBJ2-7	TRBV27	CASFFKEKTAYEQYF	TGTGCCAGTTTTTTCAAGGAGAAGACGGCATACGAGCAGTACTTC
-	-	TRBJ2-7	TRBV29-1	CSVVPQGKGFGERYF	TGCAGCGTTGTCCCCCAGGGTAAAGGCTTTGGAGAGCGGTACTTC
TRBD1	-	TRBJ2-5	TRBV18	CASSPGQGGSQYF	TGTGCCAGCTCACCTGGACAGGGGGGGTCGCAGTACTTC
-	-	TRBJ2-2	TRBV11-2	CASSRADSKNTGELFF	TGTGCCAGCAGCCGTGCGGACAGCAAAAACACCGGGGAGCTGTTTTTT
-	-	TRBJ1-1	TRBV19	CASSRDYTEAFF	TGTGCCAGTAGTCGGGACTACACTGAAGCTTTCTTT
-	-	TRBJ2-2	TRBV7-9	CASSLRGWGELFF	TGTGCCAGCAGCTTACGGGGATGGGGGGAGCTGTTTTTT
TRBD1	-	TRBJ1-1	TRBV7-3	CASSLIPGQGEGGEAFF	TGTGCCAGCAGCTTAATTCCGGGACAGGGGGAGGGAGGTGAAGCTTTCTTT
TRBD2	-	TRBJ2-7	TRBV7-8	CASSLSGRGYEQYF	TGTGCCAGCAGCCTTAGCGGGAGAGGGTACGAGCAGTACTTC
TRBD2	-	TRBJ2-1	TRBV7-9	CASGRGGYEQFF	TGTGCCAGCGGGCGGGGGGGTTATGAGCAGTTCTTC
-	-	TRBJ2-2	TRBV29-1	CSVSGLAANTGELFF	TGCAGCGTTTCAGGCTTGGCCGCGAACACCGGGGAGCTGTTTTTT
TRBD2	once	TRBJ2-2	TRBV11-3	CASSPQLLAGVTGELFF	TGTGCCAGCAGCCCACAGTTACTAGCGGGAGTGACCGGGGAGCTGTTTTTT
-	-	TRBJ2-3	TRBV7-6	CASSQRLQNTDTQYF	TGTGCCAGCAGCCAGAGGCTTCAGAACACAGATACGCAGTATTTT
-	-	TRBJ1-5	TRBV7-8	CASSAENNQPQHF	TGTGCCAGCAGCGCGGAGAACAATCAGCCCCAGCATTTT
-	-	TRBJ1-2	TRBV19	CASIALGDFYGYTF	TGTGCCAGTATCGCCCTAGGGGATTTCTATGGCTACACCTTC
-	-	TRBJ1-6	TRBV19	CASSMVWGARNSPLHF	TGTGCCAGTAGTATGGTTTGGGGAGCGCGTAATTCACCCCTCCACTTT
-	-	TRBJ1-1	TRBV27	CASSGQPNTEAFF	TGTGCCAGCAGTGGGCAGCCGAACACTGAAGCTTTCTTT